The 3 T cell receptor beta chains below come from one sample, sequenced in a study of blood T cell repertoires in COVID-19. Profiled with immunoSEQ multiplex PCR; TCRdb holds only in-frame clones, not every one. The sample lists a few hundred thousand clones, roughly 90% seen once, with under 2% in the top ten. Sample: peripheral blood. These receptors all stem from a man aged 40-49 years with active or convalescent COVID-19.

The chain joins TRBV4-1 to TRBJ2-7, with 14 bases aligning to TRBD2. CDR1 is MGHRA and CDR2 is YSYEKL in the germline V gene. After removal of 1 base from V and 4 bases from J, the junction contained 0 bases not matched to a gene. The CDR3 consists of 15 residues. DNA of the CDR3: TGCGCCAGCAGCCAAGGGACTAGCGGGGGGTACGAGCAGTACTTC. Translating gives CASSQGTSGGYEQYF.

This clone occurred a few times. DNA for the CDR3: TGTGCCAGCAGAAGGGGCGACAGGGGGCTCTCCGGCTACACCTTC. Protein: CASRRGDRGLSGYTF. The chain recombines TRBV28 with TRBJ1-2, with TRBD1 matching over 10 bases. CDR1 and CDR2 (germline): MDHEN, SYDVKM. CDR3 length equals 15 residues. V gave up 6 bases and J gave up 8 bases; unmatched junction bases: 12.

DNA for the CDR3: TGTGCCAGCAGCCAGGGGACTAGCTACACGCAGTATTTT. It yields the protein CASSQGTSYTQYF. The chain is built from TRBV3-1 (or the pseudogene TRBV3-2) and TRBJ2-3, with 9 bases lining up with TRBD2. CDR1 and CDR2 from the germline V gene are LGHDT and YNNKEL (reference sequence). CDR3 length: 13 residues. V trimming: 3 bases; J trimming: 9 bases; junction bases outside the gene matches: 4.